Below, 21 T cell receptor beta chains from the same sample are listed, as sequenced in a study of blood T cell repertoires in COVID-19. TCRdb's table, derived via immunoSEQ multiplex PCR, lists solely in-frame clones and lacks some. The data hold about 480,000 clones, with 75% to 90% observed a single time. Material: peripheral blood. Source of these receptors: a woman in her twenties or thirties with acute or convalescent COVID-19.

The rearrangement links TRBV4-1 to TRBJ2-5; 11 bases match TRBD2. In germline, CDR1 is MGHRA, CDR2 YSYEKL. The CDR3 covers 18 residues. Trimming took 1 base from V and 2 from J; bases not matched to a gene: 9. CDR3 DNA: TGCGCCAGCAGCCAAGGACTAGCGGGGCGTAAGGAACAAGAGACCCAGTACTTC. It codes for CASSQGLAGRKEQETQYF.

This clone was recorded once. The chain couples TRBV4-1 to TRBJ2-2, with 7 bases identical to TRBD1. The CDR3 consists of 14 residues. The junction had 4 bases not matched to a gene; V was cut back by 7 bases and J by 2 bases. Germline CDR1 reads MGHRA; CDR2 reads YSYEKL. The CDR3 DNA reads TGCGCCAGCACCACAGGGGAAAACACCGGGGAGCTGTTTTTT. Protein: CASTTGENTGELFF.

Remarks on this clone: Other DNA sequences in the same sample also yield this CDR3. The chain has TRBV3-1 (or the pseudogene TRBV3-2) and TRBJ2-7; D not resolved. Trimming took off 2 bases at V and 2 bases at J, with 4 bases between the two ends. The CDR3 consists of 12 residues. Per germline, CDR1 LGHDT and CDR2 YNNKEL (reference sequence). CDR3 DNA sequence: TGTGCCAGCAGCCAAACAGCCTACGAGCAGTACTTC. It is translated as CASSQTAYEQYF.

The chain couples TRBV11-2 to TRBJ1-1; no firm D call. V lost 0 bases and J 4 bases, leaving 6 bases between the germline ends. The CDR3 loop spans 13 amino acids. Germline V gene data show CDR1 as SGHAT and CDR2 as FQNNGV. In nucleotides, the CDR3 is TGTGCCAGCAGCTTAGAGGCGGGCACTGAAGCTTTCTTT. Translation: CASSLEAGTEAFF.

The chain links TRBV18 to TRBJ2-6, with TRBD1 matching over 7 bases. V dropped 4 bases and J dropped 2; count of bases not matched to a gene: 5. Germline CDR1 reads KGHSH; CDR2 reads LQKENI. The CDR3 is 16 residues long. The CDR3 DNA reads TGTGCCAGCTCACAACAGGGGTTTGCTGGGGCCAACGTCCTGACTTTC. Its protein is CASSQQGFAGANVLTF.

This clone was counted a single time. The V and J genes are TRBV7-6 and TRBJ1-5, with D possibly being TRBD1 (5 bases). The germline gives CDR1 SGHVS, CDR2 FNYEAQ. This CDR3 region has 18 residues. The V end lost 0 bases, the J end lost 0 bases, and 15 bases lay between the germline ends. CDR3: CASSLAIWGEYSNQPQHF. The CDR3 DNA follows: TGTGCCAGCAGCTTAGCAATCTGGGGGGAATATAGCAATCAGCCCCAGCATTTT.

This clone was detected once. The chain carries TRBV29-1 and TRBJ2-7; a possible D gene is TRBD2 (6 bases). V was pared by 7 bases and J by 6 bases, with 16 bases between. The germline V gene encodes CDR1 SQVTM and CDR2 ANQGSEA. CDR3 length: 12 residues. The CDR3 DNA reads TGCAGCGCACGGACGGGACTCGGCGAGCAGTACTTC. It specifies CSARTGLGEQYF.

In this sample, this clone turned up once. The rearrangement joins TRBV4-1 to TRBJ2-7; a possible D gene is TRBD2 (5 bases). V gave up 0 bases and J gave up 2 bases, with 11 bases separating them. Germline CDR1 MGHRA, CDR2 YSYEKL. The CDR3 loop spans 15 amino acids. In nucleotides, the CDR3 is TGCGCCAGCAGCCAAGAGGTTTCCGGGACCTACGAGCAGTACTTC. It is translated as CASSQEVSGTYEQYF.

V and J are TRBV27 and TRBJ2-1; 7 bases map to TRBD2. Trimming at V came to 2 bases and at J to 4 bases, leaving 5 bases not matched to a gene. Germline loops: CDR1 MNHEY, CDR2 SMNVEV (reference sequence). This CDR3 comprises 15 residues. The CDR3: CASSLSGAQYNEQFF. DNA for the CDR3: TGTGCCAGCAGTTTAAGCGGGGCGCAATACAATGAGCAGTTCTTC.

The chain has TRBV5-1 and TRBJ2-3, with D maybe TRBD1 (6 bases). Germline CDR1 and CDR2: SGHRS and YFSETQ. The germline V and J ends were trimmed by 2 bases and 6 bases, with 10 bases remaining between them. The CDR3 covers 13 residues. The CDR3 DNA reads as TGCGCCAGCAGCTTCGAGGGGGACGATACGCAGTATTTT. Translating it yields CASSFEGDDTQYF.

This clone appeared a single time. The V call is TRBV28, the J call TRBJ1-5; weak D call: TRBD1 (6 bases). Trimming removed 6 bases from V and 9 bases from J, with 15 bases in between. Germline CDR1 reads MDHEN; CDR2 reads SYDVKM. CDR3 length equals 13 residues. CDR3 in amino acids: CASRQDSIMPQHF. In DNA, the CDR3 is TGTGCCAGCAGACAGGACAGTATAATGCCCCAGCATTTT.

This clone has more than one count but fewer than ten. This sequence joins TRBV7-8 and TRBJ1-2, with unresolved D. Germline CDR1 reads SGHVS; CDR2 reads FQNEAQ. V was cut by 1 base and J by 0 bases, with 12 bases left in between. This CDR3 has 16 amino acids. The CDR3 protein is CASSLVGAATNYGYTF. CDR3 DNA sequence: TGTGCCAGCAGCTTAGTAGGAGCAGCGACTAACTATGGCTACACCTTC.

The rearrangement joins TRBV5-4 to TRBJ1-6, with TRBD1 matching over 9 bases. J was trimmed by 6 bases and V by 4 bases; bases with no gene match: 8. CDR1 is SGHNT, CDR2 YYREEE, per germline (reference sequence). The CDR3 runs 16 residues. CDR3 sequence: CASSKDRGRGNSPLHF. The CDR3 nucleotides read TGTGCCAGCAGCAAGGACAGGGGTAGAGGTAATTCACCCCTCCACTTT.

The chain couples TRBV9 to TRBJ1-1; D gene unclear. V was clipped by 2 bases and J by 0 bases, with 8 bases between them. The CDR3 runs 14 residues. Germline V gene sequence: CDR1 SGDLS, CDR2 YYNGEE. The CDR3, as DNA: TGTGCCAGCAGCGTTGGGCCCTTGAACACTGAAGCTTTCTTT. Amino acids: CASSVGPLNTEAFF. The full variable domain, rest sourced from reference TRBV9 and TRBJ1-1, is DSGVTQTPKHLITATGQRVTLRCSPRSGDLSVYWYQQSLDQGLQFLIQYYNGEERAKGNILERFSAQQFPDLHSELNLSSLELGDSALYFCASSVGPLNTEAFFGQGTRLTVV.

The rearrangement uses TRBV27 and TRBJ2-7; D possibly corresponds to TRBD2 (5 bases). Germline loops: CDR1 MNHEY, CDR2 SMNVEV (reference sequence). The CDR3 has 16 residues. Trimming cost V 2 bases and J 2 bases, with 16 bases left between them. The CDR3 region is CASSLHPGFRTYEQYF. CDR3 DNA: TGTGCCAGCAGTTTACATCCGGGGTTCCGGACCTACGAGCAGTACTTC.

The chain recombines TRBV5-1 with TRBJ1-1; D unresolved. Looked up from germline, CDR1 is SGHRS and CDR2 is YFSETQ. V dropped 2 bases and J dropped 1 base, with 6 bases sitting between them. The length of the CDR3 is 13 residues. This CDR3 is CASSLTENTEAFF. DNA for the CDR3: TGCGCCAGCAGCTTAACAGAGAACACTGAAGCTTTCTTT.

This clone was seen just once. The rearrangement links TRBV28 to TRBJ2-1; 8 nucleotides line up with TRBD1. Germline CDR1 is MDHEN and CDR2 is SYDVKM. This CDR3 is built from 15 residues. After removal of 5 bases from V and 9 bases from J, the junction contained 12 bases not matched to a gene. CDR3 amino acids: CASSPRTGFFSEQFF. As DNA, the CDR3 is TGTGCCAGCAGTCCCCGGACAGGGTTCTTTAGTGAGCAGTTCTTC.

This clone was found once. The chain is built from TRBV5-1 and TRBJ1-1, with D perhaps TRBD1 (5 bases). This CDR3 has 17 amino acids. The germline V gene has CDR1 SGHRS and CDR2 YFSETQ. With 3 bases removed from V and 2 bases from J, the gap between germline ends came to 20 bases. CDR3 residues: CASSWGQGSRVNTEAFF. The CDR3 DNA reads TGCGCCAGCAGCTGGGGCCAGGGTTCACGGGTTAACACTGAAGCTTTCTTT.

The chain has TRBV2 and TRBJ2-5; perhaps TRBD2 as D (5 bases). Trimming pared 4 bases from V and 5 bases from J, leaving 14 bases between. The germline gives CDR1 SNHLY, CDR2 FYNNEI. The CDR3 extends over 14 amino acids. This chain's CDR3 is CASSALAPWETQYF. The CDR3 coding sequence is TGTGCCAGCAGTGCCCTAGCTCCATGGGAGACCCAGTACTTC.

The chain links TRBV11-2 to TRBJ2-3, with D unclear. This CDR3 spans 14 amino acids. Germline values: CDR1 SGHAT, CDR2 FQNNGV. Trimming cost V 2 bases and J 9 bases, with 15 bases left between them. DNA for the CDR3: TGTGCCAGCAGCTTATTGTCTATGACTGGCACGCAGTATTTT. Its translation: CASSLLSMTGTQYF.

The rearrangement uses TRBV28 and TRBJ1-5; 7 nucleotides line up with TRBD1. CDR1 and CDR2 (germline): MDHEN, SYDVKM. The CDR3 has 13 amino acids. With V trimmed by 8 bases and J by 9 bases, 10 bases remained unmatched. The DNA of the CDR3 is TGTGCCAGCCAACAGGGGTTTCTCGGGCCCCAGCATTTT. Translated, it gives CASQQGFLGPQHF.